The clone carrying this TCR beta chain was recorded only once. The sample belongs to a study of blood T cell repertoires in COVID-19. Study details: Researchers got acute and convalescent COVID-19 samples from the United States, Italy and Spain. From T cells, B-cell-depleted T cells, or PBMCs came the material, which was cDNA or gDNA.

V lost 11 bases to trimming and J lost 3 bases, with 19 bases between them. Germline lookup yields CDR1 ENHRY and CDR2 SYGVKD. The CDR3 sequence is 14 residues long. In the original workflow: How many nucleated cells were present was estimated from reference gene primer amplification. The method was immunoSEQ multiplex PCR; TCRdb's version includes in-frame clones alone and lacks a portion of them. V, J and clone size derive from that table, while D and trimming were established from the DNA sequence. The data show some 80,000 clones, with around 83% seen just once and 3% to 4% held by the top ten. J is TRBJ1-1 and V is TRBV10-3; tentative D call: TRBD1 (6 bases). The sequenced sample consisted of peripheral blood. This sequence originates from a man over 45 with acute or convalescent COVID-19. The chain's CDR3 is CAPGAGGWDTEAFF. CDR3 in DNA: TGTGCCCCCGGGGCGGGGGGCTGGGACACTGAAGCTTTCTTT.